This TCR beta chain was obtained from a study of T-cell reconstitution after alpha-beta-depleted transplantation in children. The CDR3 sequence is 12 residues long. Germline loops: CDR1 SNHLY, CDR2 FYNNEI. This clonotype was observed a few times. Preparation of the TCRbeta library was carried out with unique molecular identifiers. TCRdb reprocessed the PCR reads via MiXCR and lists one record per CDR3 protein. The sample contains hundreds of thousands of distinct CDR3 sequences, about 16% of which appear only once. This TCR came from a boy in the first two years of life who had a stem cell transplant for Wiskott-Aldrich syndrome, so the T cells may come from the graft donor. Sequenced here: PBMCs, mostly from graft donor cells, sampled 360 days after TCRalphabeta/CD19-depleted stem cell transplant. V and J are TRBV2 and TRBJ2-1; 10 nucleotides align to TRBD1. In DNA, the CDR3 is TGTGGACAGGGGGCAGTCTACAATGAGCAGTTCTTC. Translated, it gives CGQGAVYNEQFF. Filled out from reference TRBV2 and TRBJ2-1, the complete variable domain reads EPEVTQTPSHQVTQMGQEVILRCVPISNHLYFYWYRQILGQKVEFLVSFYNNEISEKSEIFDDQFSVERPDGSNFTLKIRSTKLEDSAMYFCGQGAVYNEQFFGPGTRLTVL.